Each of the 30 T cell receptor beta chains below was sequenced from the same sample in a study of preoperative IRX-2 immunotherapy in early breast cancer. TCRdb keeps only in-frame clones here, not all; method: immunoSEQ multiplex PCR. Among roughly 34,000 clones listed, roughly 86% were seen once. Treatment here: preoperative locoregional IRX-2 cytokine immunotherapy. Sequencing was performed on tumor tissue, taken after IRX-2 immunotherapy. The receptors were gathered from a human donor with breast cancer.

This chain joins TRBV6-8 and TRBJ1-4; D ambiguous. V was pared by 8 bases and J by 5 bases, with 12 bases between. The CDR3 sequence is 13 residues long. Germline V lookup: CDR1 MNHGY, CDR2 SAAAGT. CDR3 in amino acids: CASLLMGNEKLFF. The DNA for the CDR3 is TGTGCCAGCCTCCTTATGGGGAATGAAAAACTGTTTTTT.

The chain employs TRBV7-6 and TRBJ1-5; tentative D call: TRBD1 (6 bases). The length of the CDR3 is 18 residues. The ends were cut back, 5 bases at V and 11 bases at J, with 31 bases in the middle. The V gene's germline CDR1 is SGHVS and CDR2 FNYEAQ. Here the CDR3 DNA reads TGTGCCAGCAGCCACGCGAAGCGGGGACAACCGGGGAAGTGGTCCCAGCATTTT. Amino acid sequence: CASSHAKRGQPGKWSQHF. Full variable domain (remainder filled in from reference TRBV7-6 and TRBJ1-5): GAGVSQSPRYKVTKRGQDVALRCDPISGHVSLYWYRQALGQGPEFLTYFNYEAQQDKSGLPNDRFSAERPEGSISTLTIQRTEQRDSAMYRCASSHAKRGQPGKWSQHFGDGTRLSIL.

This chain joins TRBV18 and TRBJ2-1, with 9 bases that match TRBD2. The CDR3 extends over 16 amino acids. V lost 2 bases and J lost 0; bases outside the gene matches: 2. Germline values: CDR1 KGHSH, CDR2 LQKENI. DNA of the CDR3: TGTGCCAGCTCACCAGCGGGGGGGAGCTCCTACAATGAGCAGTTCTTC. This encodes CASSPAGGSSYNEQFF.

This chain links TRBV7-1 with TRBJ1-6; 9 bases fit TRBD1. TRBV7-1 is annotated as an ORF whose role is uncertain. With 4 bases clipped from V and 9 bases from J, the junction kept 7 bases outside the gene matches. The CDR3 totals 15 residues. The DNA for the CDR3 is TGTGCCAGCAGCTTAGTAGGGACAGGGTCTTCACCCCTCCACTTT. Translated, it gives CASSLVGTGSSPLHF.

The V and J genes are TRBV1 and TRBJ2-7; TRBD1 reflects the table's D call only, with no check against the DNA. TRBV1 is a documented pseudogene. This CDR3 is built from 16 residues. Here the CDR3 reads CASSQDPGTGGSEQYF. Here the CDR3 DNA reads TGCGCCAGCAGCCAAGATCCAGGGACAGGGGGCTCCGAGCAGTACTTC.

V usage is TRBV14 and J usage is TRBJ2-1; D remains ambiguous. The CDR3 has 13 residues. CDR1 is SGHDN and CDR2 is FVKESK in the germline V gene. The V gene lost 3 bases and the J gene lost 4 bases, with 7 bases spanning the gap. CDR3 coding DNA: TGTGCCAGCAGCCAGGTCTGGTACAATGAGCAGTTCTTC. As protein: CASSQVWYNEQFF.

The chain employs TRBV6-7 and TRBJ2-7, with D perhaps matching TRBD1 (5 bases). TRBV6-7 is an ORF, with its function uncertain. CDR3 size: 12 residues. V lost 4 bases to trimming and J lost 6 bases, with 10 bases between them. The CDR3 region is CASSCSGCEQYV. CDR3 coding DNA: TGTGCCAGCAGTTGCTCAGGGTGCGAGCAGTACGTC.

The chain is built from TRBV23-1 and TRBJ1-2, with 7 bases that match TRBD1. TRBV23-1 is an open reading frame whose function is uncertain. V lost 6 bases and J lost 3; bases outside the gene matches: 13. The CDR3 extends over 16 amino acids. The CDR3, as DNA: TGCGCCAGCAGCCAAGATTGGGGACAGTCCTACTATGGCTACACCTTC. Its translation is CASSQDWGQSYYGYTF.

The V call is TRBV6-8, the J call TRBJ2-7, with TRBD1 identical over 7 bases. V shed 5 bases and J 5 bases; nucleotides not matched to a gene: 6. The V gene's germline CDR1 is MNHGY and CDR2 SAAAGT. This CDR3 is built from 13 residues. The CDR3 nucleotides are TGTGCCAGCAGTAGAGGGGACAGCCACGAGCAGTACTTC. Encoded protein: CASSRGDSHEQYF.

This clone is a singleton in its sample. The V call is TRBV11-3, the J call TRBJ1-4; unclear D gene. The germline V gene has CDR1 SGHNT and CDR2 YENEEA. Trimming stripped 3 bases from V and 0 bases from J, with 11 bases between. The CDR3 length is 16 residues. CDR3 nucleotide sequence: TGTGCCAGCAGCTTGCGGGCAGTCGCAACTAATGAAAAACTGTTTTTT. Its translation: CASSLRAVATNEKLFF.

This chain links TRBV18 with TRBJ1-2, with D unclear. In germline, CDR1 is KGHSH, CDR2 LQKENI. This CDR3 is built from 16 residues. Trimming took off 5 bases at V and 0 bases at J, with 16 bases between the two ends. Written as DNA, the CDR3 is TGTGCCAGCTCATTTCAGCCGGCCACAGCTAACTATGGCTACACCTTC. Amino acids: CASSFQPATANYGYTF. Supplemented by reference TRBV18 and TRBJ1-2, the full variable domain reads NAGVMQNPRHLVRRRGQEARLRCSPMKGHSHVYWYRQLPEEGLKFMVYLQKENIIDESGMPKERFSAEFPKEGPSILRIQQVVRGDSAAYFCASSFQPATANYGYTFGSGTRLTVV.

This rearrangement joins TRBV11-3 to TRBJ1-4; D is perhaps TRBD1 (5 bases). Germline V gene data show CDR1 as SGHNT and CDR2 as YENEEA. Trimming removed 5 bases from V and 10 bases from J, with 20 bases in between. CDR3 length equals 15 residues. This CDR3 reads CASSRRDLEKTKLFF. The CDR3 DNA reads TGTGCCAGCAGCAGGCGGGACCTGGAGAAGACAAAACTGTTTTTT.

This chain links TRBV11-3 with TRBJ2-5; 7 bases agree with TRBD2. The V gene end was trimmed by 5 bases and the J gene end by 1 base; junction bases not matched to a gene: 4. Germline CDR1 and CDR2: SGHNT and YENEEA. This CDR3 region has 14 residues. CDR3 region: CASSRGGGQETQYF. The CDR3 region has the DNA TGTGCCAGCAGCCGAGGCGGGGGCCAAGAGACCCAGTACTTC.

CDR3 nucleotides: TGTGCCAGCAGCTTAGATTTTGTAACCGAAAAACTGTTTTTT. Amino acid sequence: CASSLDFVTEKLFF. V usage is TRBV7-1 and J usage is TRBJ1-4; D remains unclear. TRBV7-1 counts as an open reading frame of uncertain function. The CDR3 contains 14 residues. V dropped 4 bases and J dropped 8 bases, with 14 bases sitting between them.

The chain recombines TRBV11-3 with TRBJ2-3; D tentatively fits TRBD1 or TRBD2 (5 bases each). Germline V CDR1 and CDR2: SGHNT, YENEEA. Trimming pared 3 bases from V and 0 bases from J, leaving 13 bases between. The CDR3 totals 16 residues. The CDR3 sequence is CASSLFGGSSTDTQYF. CDR3 sequence (DNA): TGTGCCAGCAGCTTGTTTGGGGGTTCTAGCACAGATACGCAGTATTTT. The variable domain in full, completed from reference TRBV11-3 and TRBJ2-3, reads EAGVVQSPRYKIIEKKQPVAFWCNPISGHNTLYWYLQNLGQGPELLIRYENEEAVDDSQLPKDRFSAERLKGVDSTLKIQPAELGDSAVYLCASSLFGGSSTDTQYFGPGTRLTVL.

The chain recombines TRBV12-5 with TRBJ1-4, with TRBD1 as a possible D gene (5 bases). Germline CDR1 and CDR2: LGHNT and FRNRAP. This CDR3 spans 15 amino acids. Between the trimmed V and J ends, which lost 1 base and 3 bases, there was a span of 9 bases. The CDR3 bases are TGTGCTAGTGGTTTGGGACAGTCTCCTAATGAAAAACTGTTTTTT. It encodes CASGLGQSPNEKLFF. Variable domain in full (rest from reference TRBV12-5 and TRBJ1-4): DARVTQTPRHKVTEMGQEVTMRCQPILGHNTVFWYRQTMMQGLELLAYFRNRAPLDDSGMPKDRFSAEMPDATLATLKIQPSEPRDSAVYFCASGLGQSPNEKLFFGSGTQLSVL.

The rearrangement uses TRBV6-8 and TRBJ1-3; a weak D match, TRBD1 (5 bases). Germline values: CDR1 MNHGY, CDR2 SAAAGT. Trimming removed 4 bases at V and 0 bases at J, with 10 bases between. The CDR3 sequence is 15 residues long. The CDR3 coding sequence is TGTGCCAGCAGTTGGGCAGGGCGCTCTGGAAACACCATATATTTT. Translated, it gives CASSWAGRSGNTIYF.

The chain is built from TRBV6-7 and TRBJ2-7; possibly TRBD1 or TRBD2 for D (5 bases each). TRBV6-7 falls under the ORF class, with uncertain function. V lost 6 bases and J lost 0, with 9 bases in between. This CDR3 is 13 amino acids long. The DNA for the CDR3 is TGTGCCAGCAGCCGGGACCCCTCCTACGAGCAGTACGTC. Amino acids: CASSRDPSYEQYV.

The genes are TRBV11-3 and TRBJ1-6, with 10 nucleotides matching TRBD1. The V gene end was trimmed by 4 bases and the J gene end by 10 bases; junction bases not matched to a gene: 7. This CDR3 region has 15 residues. Germline V gene lookup returns CDR1 SGHNT and CDR2 YENEEA. CDR3 bases: TGTGCCAGCAGCTATGCCGGGACAGGGGAATCACCCCTCCACTTT. Amino acids: CASSYAGTGESPLHF.

The CDR3 DNA sequence: TGTGCCAGCTCATCAGGACGGATCTACGAGCAGTACTTC. Protein product: CASSSGRIYEQYF. The chain recombines TRBV18 with TRBJ2-7, with D unresolved. The germline V gene has CDR1 KGHSH and CDR2 LQKENI. This CDR3 is built from 13 residues. Trimming shortened V by 5 bases and J by 3 bases, and 11 bases separated the two germline ends.

The chain links TRBV25-1 to TRBJ1-1; 9 nucleotides agree with TRBD1. The CDR3 has 14 amino acids. V dropped 4 bases and J dropped 5; count of bases not matched to a gene: 5. The germline CDR1 and CDR2 sequences are MGHDK and SYGVNS. This CDR3 is CASSANRGRTEAFF. In nucleotides, the CDR3 is TGTGCCAGCAGTGCAAACAGGGGGCGAACTGAAGCTTTCTTT.

The J gene is TRBJ1-1, the V gene TRBV6-7, with D unresolved. TRBV6-7 is reported as an ORF; its role is uncertain. The CDR3 totals 14 residues. Trimming removed 6 bases at V and 5 bases at J, with 16 bases between. The chain's CDR3 is CASSPSRWGTEAFF. The DNA for the CDR3 is TGTGCCAGCAGCCCGTCTAGGTGGGGAACTGAAGCTTTCTTT.

V gene TRBV6-8 combines with J gene TRBJ1-1; TRBD1 matches 7 bases. From germline, CDR1 is MNHGY and CDR2 SAAAGT. The ends lost 7 bases at V and 2 bases at J; junction bases unmatched: 4. There are 13 residues in the CDR3. The CDR3 coding sequence is TGTGCCAGCACCAGACAGGGTAACACTGAAGCTTTCTTT. It codes for CASTRQGNTEAFF.

The CDR3 reads CAWSHNSKGFF. The DNA for the CDR3 is TGTGCCTGGAGCCATAACTCCAAAGGGTTTTTT. The chain joins TRBV30 to TRBJ1-4; D remains ambiguous. CDR1 and CDR2 (germline): GTSNPN, SVGIG (reference sequence). This CDR3 has 11 amino acids. Trimming removed 3 bases at V and 16 bases at J, with 15 bases between.

This chain joins TRBV18 and TRBJ1-1; possible D gene TRBD1, 5 bases. Germline CDR1 reads KGHSH; CDR2 reads LQKENI. The V end was cut by 3 bases, the J end by 1 base, with 12 bases between. The CDR3 is 15 residues long. In DNA form, the CDR3 reads TGTGCCAGCTCACCGCAGGGTGGGGGGAACACTGAAGCTTTCTTT. Translating gives CASSPQGGGNTEAFF.

CDR3: CASSDQLATGYEQYF. The CDR3 nucleotides read TGTGCCAGTAGTGACCAACTAGCAACTGGGTACGAGCAGTACTTC. The V call is TRBV19, the J call TRBJ2-7, with D maybe TRBD2 (6 bases). V was shortened by 5 bases and J by 4 bases, with 18 bases between the two germline ends. Looked up from germline, CDR1 is LNHDA and CDR2 is SQIVND (reference sequence). The CDR3 totals 15 residues.

This chain joins TRBV30 and TRBJ1-2; possibly TRBD1 for D (6 bases). V shed 0 bases and J shed 2 bases, with 22 bases lying between them. In germline, CDR1 is GTSNPN, CDR2 SVGIG (reference sequence). The CDR3 loop spans 18 amino acids. The CDR3 bases are TGTGCCTGGAGTGTACGGGGGCAGGGAGGAATGAGGAACTATGGCTACACCTTC. Amino acid sequence: CAWSVRGQGGMRNYGYTF.

This sequence joins TRBV7-1 and TRBJ1-6; tentative D call: TRBD1 (6 bases). TRBV7-1 is labeled an ORF, and its function is uncertain. The V end was cut by 4 bases, the J end by 10 bases, with 17 bases between. The CDR3 is made up of 15 amino acids. Here the CDR3 DNA reads TGTGCCAGCAGCTTAGGGGGACGGATCGGATCACCCCTCCACTTT. Translating gives CASSLGGRIGSPLHF.

This chain links TRBV28 with TRBJ1-6; D perhaps matches TRBD1 (5 bases). Germline V CDR1 and CDR2: MDHEN, SYDVKM. Trimming took 6 bases from V and 7 from J, leaving 13 bases between them. This CDR3 is 14 amino acids long. CDR3 DNA sequence: TGTGCCAGCAGAATCGGACAAGTGAATTCACCCCTCCACTTT. Encoded protein: CASRIGQVNSPLHF.

The chain links TRBV19 to TRBJ1-5, with D perhaps TRBD1 (6 bases). This CDR3 spans 15 amino acids. V dropped 9 bases and J dropped 1 base, with 16 bases sitting between them. Germline V gives CDR1 LNHDA, CDR2 SQIVND (reference sequence). This CDR3 reads CASKIETGSNQPQHF. The CDR3 nucleotides are TGTGCCAGCAAAATCGAGACAGGAAGCAATCAGCCCCAGCATTTT.